This TCR beta chain was found in a study of shared clonotypes between healthy human individuals. The CDR3 loop spans 14 amino acids. Germline values: CDR1 MNHEY, CDR2 SVGAGI. Trimming took 8 bases from V and 4 from J, leaving 15 bases between them. This table comes from immunoSEQ multiplex PCR, and its TCRdb copy is limited to in-frame clones, with some not included. The sample lists approximately 2.4 million clones; almost 96% were seen once. The chain is built from TRBV6-5 and TRBJ1-5; unclear D gene. Sequences were obtained from naive CD4+ T cells sorted from blood. Subset described: CD45RA+ positively selected. The TCR comes from a young man in good health. The CDR3, as DNA: TGTGCCAGCGGCCGCAAGGAAGGAAATCAGCCCCAGCATTTT. It translates to CASGRKEGNQPQHF.